At least ten counts were recorded for the clone carrying this T cell receptor (beta chain). Germline loops: CDR1 MNHEY, CDR2 SMNVEV (reference sequence). The CDR3 consists of 16 residues. J gave up 4 bases and V 1 base, and 6 bases lay outside the gene matches. Regarding time point: newly diagnosed GD, antithyroid drugs for less than 3 months. PBMC-derived RNA was used for the TCR library. The record originates from a study of regulatory T cells in long-lasting Graves disease. CDR3-region Arm-PCR and iRepertoire HTBI primers produced the TCR beta libraries. TCRdb reprocessed the multiplex PCR reads via MiXCR and lists one record per CDR3 protein. The sample has roughly 610,000 distinct CDR3 sequences, about 15% seen once. In addition, the sample was reused for a study of T cells in Graves' hyperthyroidism and ophthalmopathy.

This chain links TRBV27 with TRBJ2-4; 8 bases match TRBD2. This TCR was recovered from a man between 18 and 29 years old with Graves disease. Sequenced material: peripheral blood mononuclear cells (PBMCs), taken at new diagnosis, from a patient treated with antithyroid drugs. DNA of the CDR3: TGTGCCAGCAGTTTATTCCGGGGGGGCAGTAAAAACATTCAGTACTTC. Amino acids: CASSLFRGGSKNIQYF.